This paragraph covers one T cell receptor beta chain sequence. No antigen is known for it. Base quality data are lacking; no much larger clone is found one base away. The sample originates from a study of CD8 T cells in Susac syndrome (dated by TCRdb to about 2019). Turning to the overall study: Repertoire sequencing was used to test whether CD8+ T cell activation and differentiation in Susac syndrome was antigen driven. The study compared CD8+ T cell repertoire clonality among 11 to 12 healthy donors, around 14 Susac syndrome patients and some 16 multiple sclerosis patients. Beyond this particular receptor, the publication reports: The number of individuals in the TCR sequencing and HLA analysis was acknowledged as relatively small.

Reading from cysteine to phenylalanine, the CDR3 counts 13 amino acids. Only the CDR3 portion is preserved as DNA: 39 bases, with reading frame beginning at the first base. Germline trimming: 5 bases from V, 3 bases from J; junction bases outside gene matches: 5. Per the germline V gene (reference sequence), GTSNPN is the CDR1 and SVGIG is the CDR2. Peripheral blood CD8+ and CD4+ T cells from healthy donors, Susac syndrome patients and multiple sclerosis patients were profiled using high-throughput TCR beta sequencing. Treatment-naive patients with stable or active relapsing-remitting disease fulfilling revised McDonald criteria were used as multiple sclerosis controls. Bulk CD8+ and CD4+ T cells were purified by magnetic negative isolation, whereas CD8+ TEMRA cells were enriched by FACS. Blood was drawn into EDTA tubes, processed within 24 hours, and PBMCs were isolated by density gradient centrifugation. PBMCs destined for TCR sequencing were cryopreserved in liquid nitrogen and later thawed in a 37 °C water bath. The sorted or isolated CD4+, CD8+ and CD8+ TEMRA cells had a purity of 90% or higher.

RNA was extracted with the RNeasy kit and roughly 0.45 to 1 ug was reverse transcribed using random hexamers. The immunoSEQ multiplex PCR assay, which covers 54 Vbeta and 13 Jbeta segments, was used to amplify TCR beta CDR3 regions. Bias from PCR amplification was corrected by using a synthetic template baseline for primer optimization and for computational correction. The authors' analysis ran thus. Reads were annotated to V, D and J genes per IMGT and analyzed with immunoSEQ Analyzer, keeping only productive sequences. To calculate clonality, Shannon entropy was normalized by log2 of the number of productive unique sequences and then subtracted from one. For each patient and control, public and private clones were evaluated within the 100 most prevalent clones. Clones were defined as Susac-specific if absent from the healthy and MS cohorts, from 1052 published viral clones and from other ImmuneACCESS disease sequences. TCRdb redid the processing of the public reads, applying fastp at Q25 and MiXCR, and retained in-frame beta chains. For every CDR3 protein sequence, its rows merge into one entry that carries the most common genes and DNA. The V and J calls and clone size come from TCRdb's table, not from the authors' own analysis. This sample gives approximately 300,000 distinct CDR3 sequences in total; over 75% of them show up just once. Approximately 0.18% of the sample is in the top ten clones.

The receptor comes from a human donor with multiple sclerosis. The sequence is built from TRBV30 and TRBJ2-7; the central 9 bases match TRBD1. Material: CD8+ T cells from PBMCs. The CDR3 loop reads CAWAPGQGYEQYF. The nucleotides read TGTGCCTGGGCTCCGGGACAGGGCTACGAGCAGTACTTC.